This T cell receptor (beta chain) appears in the sequencing data of a study of cytomegalovirus exposure and HLA in healthy donors. Study-level findings and limits: The number of N-insertions in an Asian-associated ancestry cluster was reportedly below the 666-donor mean in a later analysis.

The PCR used 60 Vbeta and 13 Jbeta primers. Generated by immunoSEQ multiplex PCR, the TCRdb table keeps only in-frame clones and is missing some. The table includes some 140,000 clones, 70% to 80% detected once. In this sample, this clone turned up a few times. What it binds is not known. Germline V lookup: CDR1 MNHNS, CDR2 SASEGT. CDR3 length: 14 amino acids. The V gene end was trimmed by 6 bases and the J gene end by 6 bases; junction bases not matched to a gene: 3. The sample comprised PBMCs. The chain is built from TRBV6-1 and TRBJ2-1; TRBD2 matches 12 bases. The clonotype was recovered from a man between 25 and 39 years old in good health and CMV-seronegative. The CDR3 DNA follows: TGTGCCAGCAGCGGACTAGCGGGACCCAATGAGCAGTTCTTC. This encodes CASSGLAGPNEQFF.